Following are 23 T cell receptor beta chains from one sample sequenced in a study of identical twins. TCRdb passed the 5' RACE reads through MiXCR, listing each CDR3 protein once. The sample includes around 1.7 million distinct CDR3 sequences, around 29% of them seen just once. Sequenced sample: cord blood. Every receptor here comes from a newborn girl in good health.

The chain employs TRBV2 and TRBJ2-3; 8 positions match TRBD1. The CDR3 totals 14 residues. Germline trimming cut 11 bases from V and 2 bases from J; bases unmatched to any gene: 9. Per the germline V gene, CDR1 is SNHLY and CDR2 is FYNNEI. The CDR3, as DNA: TGTGCCGCCAGAAGGGACAGGCTCACAGATACGCAGTATTTT. This codes for CAARRDRLTDTQYF. Looking up the rest from reference TRBV2 and TRBJ2-3 gives the full variable domain: EPEVTQTPSHQVTQMGQEVILRCVPISNHLYFYWYRQILGQKVEFLVSFYNNEISEKSEIFDDQFSVERPDGSNFTLKIRSTKLEDSAMYFCAARRDRLTDTQYFGPGTRLTVL.

The gene calls are TRBV20-1 and TRBJ2-1; no definite D call. Germline CDR1 reads DFQATT; CDR2 reads SNEGSKA (reference sequence). The CDR3 totals 15 residues. Between the trimmed V and J ends, which lost 3 bases and 0 bases, there was a span of 12 bases. CDR3: CSASPDRSSYNEQFF. Written as DNA, the CDR3 is TGCAGTGCTAGCCCCGACCGGAGCTCCTACAATGAGCAGTTCTTC.

The table lists this clonotype with a count of one. The chain employs TRBV5-1 and TRBJ2-1, with 10 nucleotides matching TRBD2. CDR1 is SGHRS and CDR2 is YFSETQ in the germline V gene. This CDR3 region has 18 residues. V shed 1 base, J shed 2 bases, and the junction held 9 bases outside the gene matches. The CDR3 DNA reads as TGCGCCAGCAGCTTGCGGGATAGCGGGGGGAGGCCCTACAATGAGCAGTTCTTC. Its protein is CASSLRDSGGRPYNEQFF.

A single count supports this clonotype. This chain's CDR3 is CASSLRLWEQYF. The DNA of the CDR3 is TGTGCCAGCAGTTTAAGGCTTTGGGAGCAGTACTTC. The chain links TRBV28 to TRBJ2-7, with D uncertain. The CDR3 runs to 12 residues. The germline CDR1 and CDR2 sequences are MDHEN and SYDVKM. V lost 2 bases and J 7 bases, leaving 9 bases between the germline ends.

A few counts support this clonotype. The V and J genes are TRBV27 and TRBJ1-1, with D tentatively TRBD1 (6 bases). Germline V gene sequence: CDR1 MNHEY, CDR2 SMNVEV (reference sequence). CDR3 length: 15 amino acids. V was shortened by 2 bases and J by 5 bases, with 15 bases between the two germline ends. CDR3 DNA: TGTGCCAGCAGTTTAAACCCTCGCCAGGGGACTGAAGCTTTCTTT. It specifies CASSLNPRQGTEAFF.

This chain joins TRBV12-3 or TRBV12-4 and TRBJ2-7; 9 bases fit TRBD1. The CDR3 is made up of 12 amino acids. Losses at the gene ends were 10 bases for V and 0 bases for J; bases not matched to a gene: 1. This CDR3 is CATTGGSYEQYF. DNA of the CDR3: TGTGCCACGACAGGGGGCTCCTACGAGCAGTACTTC.

Points on this clonotype: The junction departs from germline at one end; a sequencing error may be responsible. The chain links TRBV4-2 to TRBJ2-5; 10 nucleotides align to TRBD2. This CDR3 comprises 16 residues. Germline V gene sequence: CDR1 LGHNA, CDR2 YNFKEQ. The CDR3 spells CASGQGTSVKANEQYF. The DNA of the CDR3 is TGTGCCAGCGGCCAAGGGACTAGCGTCAAGGCTAATGAGCAGTACTTC.

In the case of this clonotype: The junction shows a germline mismatch at one end, possibly a read error. V is TRBV7-2 and J is TRBJ2-1; 10 nucleotides align to TRBD2. The CDR3 contains 16 residues. Germline values: CDR1 SGHTA, CDR2 FQGNSA. The CDR3 loop reads CASSFPTSGNYNERFF. In DNA, the CDR3 is TGTGCCAGCAGCTTCCCAACTAGCGGGAACTACAATGAGCGGTTCTTC.

This clonotype appeared a few times. This chain connects TRBV30 to TRBJ1-4; no clear D gene. V was shortened by 3 bases and J by 10 bases, with 15 bases between the two germline ends. This CDR3 comprises 13 residues. The germline V gene encodes CDR1 GTSNPN and CDR2 SVGIG (reference sequence). CDR3 region: CAWRPPWALKLFF. CDR3 DNA sequence: TGTGCCTGGAGGCCTCCCTGGGCCCTAAAACTGTTTTTT.

The V gene is TRBV24-1, the J gene TRBJ2-1; 14 nucleotides align to TRBD2. The germline CDR1 and CDR2 sequences are KGHDR and SFDVKD. J was trimmed by 8 bases and V by 0 bases; bases with no gene match: 5. CDR3 length equals 17 residues. CDR3 DNA: TGTGCCACCAGTGATTTGCCTGGACTAGCGGGAGGCGATGAGCAGTTCTTC. Residues: CATSDLPGLAGGDEQFF.

The rearrangement links TRBV20-1 to TRBJ2-3; 8 positions agree with TRBD2. This CDR3 has 14 amino acids. The V segment lost 3 bases and the J segment 4 bases; nucleotides outside the gene matches: 6. The germline V gene encodes CDR1 DFQATT and CDR2 SNEGSKA (reference sequence). CDR3 in DNA: TGCAGTGCTAGTGAACTAGCGGCCCCAGATACGCAGTATTTT. Translated: CSASELAAPDTQYF.

This clonotype turned up a few times. V gene TRBV10-3 combines with J gene TRBJ1-6, with D possibly being TRBD1 (5 bases). Per the germline V gene, CDR1 is ENHRY and CDR2 is SYGVKD. The CDR3 spans 14 residues. Trimming left V 4 bases short and J 7 bases short, with 11 bases between. CDR3: CAISGGTSNSPLHF. In DNA form, the CDR3 reads TGTGCCATCAGTGGGGGGACTTCGAATTCACCCCTCCACTTT.

This rearrangement joins TRBV10-3 to TRBJ1-1, with TRBD1 as a possible D gene (5 bases). The CDR3 consists of 15 residues. CDR1 and CDR2 (germline): ENHRY, SYGVKD. Trimming took off 3 bases at V and 5 bases at J, with 16 bases between the two ends. Written as DNA, the CDR3 is TGTGCCATCAGTGAATCTCGGCAGGGAGGGACTGAAGCTTTCTTT. Its translation is CAISESRQGGTEAFF.

This clonotype showed up just a few times. The chain employs TRBV6-6 and TRBJ2-1; D call uncertain. There are 13 residues in the CDR3. Trimming stripped 0 bases from V and 10 bases from J, with 10 bases between. Germline CDR1 MNHNY, CDR2 SVGAGI (reference sequence). The CDR3 is CASSYSYRAEQFF. CDR3 coding DNA: TGTGCCAGCAGTTACTCATACCGGGCGGAGCAGTTCTTC.

This clonotype has only a few counts. This sequence joins TRBV7-2 and TRBJ2-7; either TRBD1 or TRBD2 may supply D (6 bases each). This CDR3 is built from 16 residues. Looked up from germline, CDR1 is SGHTA and CDR2 is FQGNSA. Trimming took 1 base from V and 4 from J, leaving 17 bases between them. CDR3 DNA: TGTGCCAGCAGCTTAGATTCGGGGGCCCTATCTTACGAGCAGTACTTC. It encodes CASSLDSGALSYEQYF.

Comment on this clonotype: Relative to the germline gene, one junction end is altered; a read error may explain this. The J gene is TRBJ1-6, the V gene TRBV4-1; 9 positions match TRBD1. This CDR3 contains 16 residues. The V gene's germline CDR1 is MGHRA and CDR2 YSYEKL. CDR3 nucleotide sequence: TGCGCCAGCAGCCAACGAACGGGACAGGGTCTCATCCCCCCCCACTTT. This gives the protein CASSQRTGQGLIPPHF.

This clonotype was detected only a few times. The chain couples TRBV5-1 to TRBJ2-5; D perhaps matches TRBD1 (6 bases). V dropped 3 bases and J dropped 4 bases, with 19 bases sitting between them. Germline V lookup: CDR1 SGHRS, CDR2 YFSETQ. The CDR3 totals 16 residues. The DNA of the CDR3 is TGCGCCAGCAGCTCTTTCTTACAGGGTCCCTCAGAGACCCAGTACTTC. This sequence encodes CASSSFLQGPSETQYF. Full variable domain (remainder filled in from reference TRBV5-1 and TRBJ2-5): KAGVTQTPRYLIKTRGQQVTLSCSPISGHRSVSWYQQTPGQGLQFLFEYFSETQRNKGNFPGRFSGRQFSNSRSEMNVSTLELGDSALYLCASSSFLQGPSETQYFGPGTRLLVL.

CDR3 coding DNA: TGCGCCAGCAGCTCGGACAGGCTGAGGAACACCGGGGAGCTGTTTTTT. The encoded protein is CASSSDRLRNTGELFF. This sequence joins TRBV5-1 and TRBJ2-2; 7 nucleotides align to TRBD1. V lost 3 bases, J lost 1 base, and 6 bases stayed unmatched. The germline V gene encodes CDR1 SGHRS and CDR2 YFSETQ. There are 16 residues in the CDR3. Combining the CDR3 with reference TRBV5-1 and TRBJ2-2 gives the whole variable domain KAGVTQTPRYLIKTRGQQVTLSCSPISGHRSVSWYQQTPGQGLQFLFEYFSETQRNKGNFPGRFSGRQFSNSRSEMNVSTLELGDSALYLCASSSDRLRNTGELFFGEGSRLTVL.

The CDR3: CATSVSRGYGYTF. In DNA, the CDR3 is TGTGCCACCAGTGTCTCCAGGGGCTATGGCTACACCTTC. The chain links TRBV24-1 to TRBJ1-2; TRBD1 is a possible D gene (6 bases). Germline values: CDR1 KGHDR, CDR2 SFDVKD. The germline V and J ends were trimmed by 5 bases and 4 bases, with 10 bases remaining between them. This CDR3 has 13 amino acids.

This clonotype appeared a few times. This CDR3 is CASAGNLRTGELFF. CDR3 DNA: TGCGCCAGCGCCGGTAACTTGCGGACCGGGGAGCTGTTTTTT. The rearrangement uses TRBV5-1 and TRBJ2-2, with no clear D. The CDR3 is 14 amino acids. The germline CDR1 and CDR2 sequences are SGHRS and YFSETQ. Trimming took off 7 bases at V and 5 bases at J, with 15 bases between the two ends.

The chain has TRBV7-9 and TRBJ1-2; 7 positions match TRBD1. The CDR3 extends over 14 amino acids. Germline V gene data show CDR1 as SEHNR and CDR2 as FQNEAQ (reference sequence). V lost 4 bases, J lost 3 bases, and 5 bases stayed unmatched. CDR3: CASSSTGTDYGYTF. DNA for the CDR3: TGTGCCAGCAGCTCCACCGGGACAGACTATGGCTACACCTTC.

The chain links TRBV29-1 to TRBJ2-1; D unresolved. Trimming left V 5 bases short and J 0 bases short, with 11 bases between. Germline lookup yields CDR1 SQVTM and CDR2 ANQGSEA. The CDR3 runs to 14 residues. CDR3 sequence: CSVFRSSSYNEQFF. CDR3 bases: TGCAGCGTTTTCCGTTCGAGCTCCTACAATGAGCAGTTCTTC.

A few counts support this clonotype. The rearrangement uses TRBV6-1 and TRBJ1-2; weak D call: TRBD1 (6 bases). Germline V lookup: CDR1 MNHNS, CDR2 SASEGT. The CDR3 has 16 amino acids. The germline V and J ends were trimmed by 3 bases and 4 bases, with 18 bases remaining between them. The CDR3 spells CASSEGGRGAIYGYTF. For the CDR3, the DNA is TGTGCCAGCAGTGAGGGGGGCAGGGGCGCTATCTATGGCTACACCTTC.